The next 3 T cell receptor beta chains were all read from a single sample in a study of blood T cells in healthy people across ages. Next came a second PCR, run for about 6 to 12 cycles, which used a sample-barcoded 5' primer along with a J-beta primer mix. MiXCR, applied by TCRdb to the 5' RACE reads, yields one record per CDR3 protein. This sample has 890,000 or so distinct CDR3 sequences, with around 62% found just once. Material for sequencing was blood. Receptors originate from a man younger than 40 in good health.

V is TRBV20-1 and J is TRBJ2-5, with 7 bases aligning to TRBD1. CDR1 is DFQATT and CDR2 is SNEGSKA in the germline V gene (reference sequence). With 1 base clipped from V and 5 bases from J, the junction kept 4 bases outside the gene matches. The CDR3 runs 13 residues. The CDR3 protein is CSARVGGRETQYF. The CDR3 DNA reads TGCAGTGCTAGAGTAGGGGGCAGGGAGACCCAGTACTTC.

V is TRBV12-3 or TRBV12-4 and J is TRBJ2-1; no clear D. This CDR3 is 14 amino acids long. The V gene lost 3 bases and the J gene lost 5 bases, with 11 bases spanning the gap. CDR3 in amino acids: CASSFVATDNEQFF. The CDR3 bases are TGTGCCAGCAGTTTCGTGGCTACCGACAATGAGCAGTTCTTC.

The rearrangement links TRBV6-5 to TRBJ1-6, with 9 bases lining up with TRBD1. Germline CDR1 reads MNHEY; CDR2 reads SVGAGI. Trimming cost V 4 bases and J 4 bases; bases outside gene matches: 8. This CDR3 is built from 17 residues. The CDR3 spells CASSSGQGSKYNSPLHF. CDR3 in DNA: TGTGCCAGCAGTTCGGGACAGGGAAGTAAATATAATTCACCCCTCCACTTT.